These 10 T cell receptor beta chains came from one sample sequenced in a study of T-cell reconstitution after alpha-beta-depleted transplantation in children (TCRdb year 2016). Receptor libraries were prepared by PCR. The run used an Illumina HiSeq 2500. To normalize quantification of the TCRbeta repertoire, the TCR libraries were built with molecular barcoding that relied on unique molecular identifiers. Starting from the raw public reads, TCRdb applied fastp trimming at Q25, assembled clones with MiXCR and retained in-frame beta chains. Here each entry gathers all rows of one CDR3 protein and keeps the most common genes and DNA. A total of 750,000 to 950,000 distinct CDR3 sequences appear in this sample, about 15% of them only once. The ten largest clones represent just under 5% of the sample. The label giving this sample's treatment or condition can be read as: allogeneic hematopoietic cell transplantation with graft depleted of TCRalphabeta T cells and CD19 B cells.

Sample: PBMCs, mostly from graft donor cells, taken 360 days after TCRalphabeta/CD19-depleted stem cell transplant. The receptors shown here come from a male patient between 10 and 17 years old who had a stem cell transplant for acute lymphoblastic leukemia, so the T cells may come from the graft donor.

This clonotype has ten or more counts. The chain employs TRBV5-1 and TRBJ1-1; D possibly corresponds to TRBD1 (6 bases). The CDR3 extends over 11 amino acids. The germline gives CDR1 SGHRS, CDR2 YFSETQ. Deletions cut 5 bases from V and 8 bases from J, with 10 bases between. The CDR3 DNA reads as TGCGCCAGCAGAAGGGGGACAGAAGCTTTCTTT. It codes for CASRRGTEAFF.

This chain's CDR3 is CATSMGGKGEQYF. The CDR3 nucleotides read TGTGCCACCAGCATGGGGGGAAAAGGCGAGCAGTACTTC. The gene calls are TRBV15 and TRBJ2-7; perhaps TRBD2 as D (6 bases). V was pared by 4 bases and J by 6 bases, with 13 bases between. This CDR3 has 13 amino acids. Germline V lookup: CDR1 LNHNV, CDR2 YYDKDF (reference sequence).

The V and J genes are TRBV12-3 or TRBV12-4 and TRBJ2-5; D gene ambiguous. The CDR3 runs to 14 residues. The V end lost 1 base, the J end lost 7 bases, and 13 bases lay between the germline ends. Here the CDR3 reads CASSLGVKSGTQYF. For the CDR3, the DNA is TGTGCCAGCAGTTTAGGAGTTAAGAGTGGGACCCAGTACTTC.

This clonotype was detected only a few times. The chain recombines TRBV5-5 with TRBJ2-1; 12 bases agree with TRBD2. CDR3 size: 14 residues. Germline CDR1 is SGHKS and CDR2 is YYEKEE (reference sequence). The trim removed 6 bases at V and 5 bases at J, leaving 3 bases unmatched. The CDR3 reads CASTWTSGNNEQFF. The CDR3 region has the DNA TGTGCCAGCACCTGGACTAGCGGGAACAATGAGCAGTTCTTC.

There are a few counts of this clonotype. CDR3: CASSQFARELFF. The CDR3, as DNA: TGTGCCAGCAGCCAATTCGCCAGGGAGCTGTTTTTT. The genes are TRBV14 and TRBJ2-2; D unclear. The CDR3 extends over 12 amino acids. V was trimmed by 2 bases and J by 9 bases, leaving 7 bases between them. From germline, CDR1 is SGHDN and CDR2 FVKESK. Complete variable domain (other parts from reference TRBV14 and TRBJ2-2): EAGVTQFPSHSVIEKGQTVTLRCDPISGHDNLYWYRRVMGKEIKFLLHFVKESKQDESGMPNNRFLAERTGGTYSTLKVQPAELEDSGVYFCASSQFARELFFGEGSRLTVL.

This clonotype has more than one count but fewer than ten. This chain links TRBV9 with TRBJ2-1; no clear D. The CDR3 has 16 residues. The ends were cut back, 0 bases at V and 8 bases at J, with 18 bases in the middle. Germline assignment: CDR1 SGDLS and CDR2 YYNGEE. CDR3 sequence reads: CASSVEKSSLVDEQFF. In nucleotides, the CDR3 is TGTGCCAGCAGCGTAGAGAAGAGTTCCCTCGTTGATGAGCAGTTCTTC.

The chain employs TRBV4-2 and TRBJ2-1, with D possibly matching TRBD2 (6 bases). In germline, CDR1 is LGHNA, CDR2 YNFKEQ. This CDR3 comprises 14 residues. V was trimmed by 1 base and J by 9 bases, leaving 13 bases between them. CDR3 residues: CASSQVTRRSEQFF. The DNA of the CDR3 is TGTGCCAGCAGCCAAGTGACTAGGAGAAGTGAGCAGTTCTTC.

Ten or more counts support this clonotype. The chain has TRBV6-5 and TRBJ2-1; TRBD2 agrees at 12 bases. Germline V gives CDR1 MNHEY, CDR2 SVGAGI. V dropped 2 bases and J dropped 9; count of bases not matched to a gene: 2. CDR3 length equals 14 residues. The DNA for the CDR3 is TGTGCCAGCAGTTACGGGACTAGCGGGTCTGAGCAGTTCTTC. Its translation: CASSYGTSGSEQFF.

This clonotype was counted a few times. The rearrangement joins TRBV7-2 to TRBJ2-5, with 15 bases matching TRBD2. This CDR3 contains 17 residues. V trimming: 5 bases; J trimming: 1 base; junction bases outside the gene matches: 5. Germline lookup yields CDR1 SGHTA and CDR2 FQGNSA. This CDR3 reads CASSTRTSGRAQETQYF. The CDR3 coding sequence is TGTGCCAGCAGCACCAGGACTAGCGGGAGGGCCCAAGAGACCCAGTACTTC.

The genes are TRBV7-6 and TRBJ2-7; no firm D call. Germline values: CDR1 SGHVS, CDR2 FNYEAQ. Trimming removed 5 bases at V and 4 bases at J, with 18 bases between. The CDR3 sequence is 15 residues long. CDR3 residues: CASSDIVQSPYEQYF. The CDR3 DNA sequence: TGTGCCAGCAGCGACATCGTCCAGAGTCCTTACGAGCAGTACTTC.